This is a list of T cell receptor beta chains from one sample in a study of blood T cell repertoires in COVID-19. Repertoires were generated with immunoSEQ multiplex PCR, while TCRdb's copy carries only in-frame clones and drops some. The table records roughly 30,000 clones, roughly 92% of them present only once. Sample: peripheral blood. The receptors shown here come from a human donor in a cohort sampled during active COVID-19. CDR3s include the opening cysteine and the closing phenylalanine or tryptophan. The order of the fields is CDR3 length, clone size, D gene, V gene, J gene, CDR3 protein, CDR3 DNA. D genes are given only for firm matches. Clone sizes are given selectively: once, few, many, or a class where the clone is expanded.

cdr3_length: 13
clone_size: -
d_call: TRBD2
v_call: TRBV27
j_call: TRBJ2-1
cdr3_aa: CASRTSSYNEQFF
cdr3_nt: TGTGCCAGCAGGACTAGCAGCTACAATGAGCAGTTCTTC

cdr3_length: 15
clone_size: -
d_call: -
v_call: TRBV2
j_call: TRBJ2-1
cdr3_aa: CASSESPLVSDEQFF
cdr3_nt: TGTGCCAGCAGTGAATCGCCCCTGGTCAGCGATGAGCAGTTCTTC

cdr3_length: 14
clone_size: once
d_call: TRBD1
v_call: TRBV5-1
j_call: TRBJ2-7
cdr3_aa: CASSITGTGGEQYF
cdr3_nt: TGCGCCAGCAGCATCACCGGGACAGGGGGCGAGCAGTACTTC

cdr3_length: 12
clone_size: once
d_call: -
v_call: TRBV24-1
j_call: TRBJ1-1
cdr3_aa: CATSYRETEAFF
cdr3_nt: TGTGCCACCAGTTACAGAGAGACTGAAGCTTTCTTT

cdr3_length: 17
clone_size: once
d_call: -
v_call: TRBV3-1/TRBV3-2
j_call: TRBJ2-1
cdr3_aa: CASSQENVRGFHNEQFF
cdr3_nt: TGTGCCAGCAGCCAAGAAAACGTGAGGGGGTTCCACAATGAGCAGTTCTTC

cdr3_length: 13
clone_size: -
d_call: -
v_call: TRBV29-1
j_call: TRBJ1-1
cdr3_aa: CSVENGESTEAFF
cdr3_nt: TGCAGCGTTGAAAACGGGGAGAGCACTGAAGCTTTCTTT

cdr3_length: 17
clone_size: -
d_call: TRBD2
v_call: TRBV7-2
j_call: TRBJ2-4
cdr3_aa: CASSLAGLAIAKNIQYF
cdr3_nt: TGTGCCAGCAGCCTCGCGGGACTAGCGATAGCCAAAAACATTCAGTACTTC

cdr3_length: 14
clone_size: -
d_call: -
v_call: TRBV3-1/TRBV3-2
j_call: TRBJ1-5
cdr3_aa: CASSQQGYNQPQHF
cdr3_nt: TGTGCCAGCAGTCAGCAGGGCTACAATCAGCCCCAGCATTTT

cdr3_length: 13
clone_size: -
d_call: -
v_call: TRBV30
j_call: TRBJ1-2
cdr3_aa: CAWRTTAFYGYTF
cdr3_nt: TGTGCCTGGAGGACAACAGCCTTCTATGGCTACACCTTC

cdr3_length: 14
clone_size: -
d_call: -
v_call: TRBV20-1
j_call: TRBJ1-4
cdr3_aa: CSASRGSTNEKLFF
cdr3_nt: TGCAGTGCTAGTAGAGGGTCAACTAATGAAAAACTGTTTTTT

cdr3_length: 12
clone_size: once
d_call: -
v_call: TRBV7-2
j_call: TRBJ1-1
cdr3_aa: CASSLDGTEAFF
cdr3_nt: TGTGCCAGCAGTCTGGACGGGACAGAAGCTTTCTTT

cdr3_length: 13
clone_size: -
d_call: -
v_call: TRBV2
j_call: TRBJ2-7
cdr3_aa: CAVYSRTAYEQYF
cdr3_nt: TGTGCCGTCTACAGCAGGACTGCCTACGAGCAGTACTTC

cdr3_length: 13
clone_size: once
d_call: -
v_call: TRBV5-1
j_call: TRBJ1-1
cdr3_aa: CASSFQGSTEAFF
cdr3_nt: TGCGCCAGCAGCTTTCAGGGGAGCACTGAAGCTTTCTTT

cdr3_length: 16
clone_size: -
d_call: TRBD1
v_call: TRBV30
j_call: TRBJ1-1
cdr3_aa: CAWSVRWGQGNTEAFF
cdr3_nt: TGTGCCTGGAGTGTACGTTGGGGACAGGGAAACACTGAAGCTTTCTTT

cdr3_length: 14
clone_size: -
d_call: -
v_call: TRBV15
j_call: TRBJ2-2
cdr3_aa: CATSGRGNTGELFF
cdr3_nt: TGTGCCACCAGCGGCAGGGGAAACACCGGGGAGCTGTTTTTT

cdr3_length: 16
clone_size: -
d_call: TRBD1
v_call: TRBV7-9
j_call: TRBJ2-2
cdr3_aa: CASSLEGTVPIGELFF
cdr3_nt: TGTGCCAGCAGCTTAGAAGGGACAGTCCCCATCGGGGAGCTGTTTTTT

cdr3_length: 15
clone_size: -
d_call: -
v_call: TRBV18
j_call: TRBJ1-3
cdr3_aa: CASSPRQGPGNTIYF
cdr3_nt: TGTGCCAGCTCACCACGCCAGGGGCCTGGAAACACCATATATTTT

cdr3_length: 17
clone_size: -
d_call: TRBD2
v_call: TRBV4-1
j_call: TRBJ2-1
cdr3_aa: CASSHLGLAKFLNEQFF
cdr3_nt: TGCGCCAGCAGCCACCTCGGACTAGCCAAGTTTCTCAATGAGCAGTTCTTC

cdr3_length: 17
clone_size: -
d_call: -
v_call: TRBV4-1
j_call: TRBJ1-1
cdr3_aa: CASSQLLLTNENTEAFF
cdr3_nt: TGCGCCAGCAGCCAGCTACTTCTGACAAATGAAAACACTGAAGCTTTCTTT

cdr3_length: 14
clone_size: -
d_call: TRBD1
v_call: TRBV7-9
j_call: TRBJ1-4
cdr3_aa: CASSFTGGDEKLFF
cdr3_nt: TGTGCCAGCAGCTTCACAGGGGGGGATGAAAAACTGTTTTTT

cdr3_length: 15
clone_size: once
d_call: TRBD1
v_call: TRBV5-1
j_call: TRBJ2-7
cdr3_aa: CASRATRDRIYEQYF
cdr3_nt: TGCGCCAGCAGAGCTACCCGGGACAGGATCTACGAGCAGTACTTC

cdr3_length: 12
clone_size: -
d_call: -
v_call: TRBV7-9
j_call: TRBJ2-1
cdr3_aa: CASSYGVDEQFF
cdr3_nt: TGTGCCAGCAGCTACGGTGTAGATGAGCAGTTCTTC

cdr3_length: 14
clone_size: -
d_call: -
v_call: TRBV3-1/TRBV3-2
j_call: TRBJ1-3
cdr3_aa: CASSQQGMANTIYF
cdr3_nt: TGTGCCAGCAGCCAACAGGGAATGGCAAACACCATATATTTT

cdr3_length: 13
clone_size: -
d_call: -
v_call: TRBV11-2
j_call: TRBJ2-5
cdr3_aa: CAHGGGSRETQYF
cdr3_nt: TGTGCCCATGGAGGTGGGAGCAGAGAGACCCAGTACTTC

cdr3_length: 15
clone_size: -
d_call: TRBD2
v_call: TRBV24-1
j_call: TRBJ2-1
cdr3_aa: CATSEASGSYNEQFF
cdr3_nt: TGTGCCACCAGTGAGGCTAGCGGGAGCTACAATGAGCAGTTCTTC

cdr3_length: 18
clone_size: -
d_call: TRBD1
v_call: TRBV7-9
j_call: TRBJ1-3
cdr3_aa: CASSLWGRDRESGNTIYF
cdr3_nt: TGTGCCAGCAGCTTGTGGGGGCGGGACAGAGAATCTGGAAACACCATATATTTT

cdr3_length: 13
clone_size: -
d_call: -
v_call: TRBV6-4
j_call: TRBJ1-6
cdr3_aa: CASGRQANSPLHF
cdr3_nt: TGTGCCAGCGGTCGACAGGCTAATTCACCCCTCCACTTT

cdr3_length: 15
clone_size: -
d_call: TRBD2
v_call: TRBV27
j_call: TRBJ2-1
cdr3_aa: CASSYGGGYYNEQFF
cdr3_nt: TGTGCCAGCAGTTACGGCGGGGGGTACTACAATGAGCAGTTCTTC

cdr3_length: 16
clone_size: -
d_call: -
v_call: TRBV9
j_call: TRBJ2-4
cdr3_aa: CASSVGVGAAKNIQYF
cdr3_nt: TGTGCCAGCAGCGTAGGAGTAGGGGCGGCCAAAAACATTCAGTACTTC

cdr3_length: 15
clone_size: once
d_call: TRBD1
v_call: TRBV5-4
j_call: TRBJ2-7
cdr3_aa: CASSLGGTGVYEQYF
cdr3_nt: TGTGCCAGCAGCTTGGGCGGGACAGGGGTCTACGAGCAGTACTTC

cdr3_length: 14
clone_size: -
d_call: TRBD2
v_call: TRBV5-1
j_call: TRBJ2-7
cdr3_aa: CASSSTGGPYEQYF
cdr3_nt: TGCGCCAGCAGCTCGACGGGAGGGCCCTACGAGCAGTACTTC

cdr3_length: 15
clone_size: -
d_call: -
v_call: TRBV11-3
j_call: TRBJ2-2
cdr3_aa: CASSRGAGNTGELFF
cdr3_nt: TGTGCCAGCAGCCGCGGAGCCGGGAACACCGGGGAGCTGTTTTTT

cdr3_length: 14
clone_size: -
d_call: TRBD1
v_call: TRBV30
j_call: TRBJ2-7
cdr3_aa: CAWRPPGQGNEQYF
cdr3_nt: TGTGCCTGGAGACCCCCGGGACAGGGGAACGAGCAGTACTTC

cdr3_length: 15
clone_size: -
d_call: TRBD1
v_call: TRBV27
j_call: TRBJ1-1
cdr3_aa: CASSLSVQGVKKAFF
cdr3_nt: TGTGCCAGCAGTTTATCGGTTCAGGGGGTAAAGAAAGCTTTCTTT

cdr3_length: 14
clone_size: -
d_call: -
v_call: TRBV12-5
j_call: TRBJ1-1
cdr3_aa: CASGFIGSSLEAFF
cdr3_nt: TGTGCTAGTGGTTTTATCGGGTCTTCCCTTGAAGCTTTCTTT

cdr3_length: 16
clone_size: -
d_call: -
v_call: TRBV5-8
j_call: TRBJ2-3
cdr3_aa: CASTRWLIRGTDTQYF
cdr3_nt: TGTGCCAGCACCCGGTGGCTTATACGGGGCACAGATACGCAGTATTTT